This passage covers 25 T cell receptor beta chains from one sample sequenced in a study of blood T cell repertoires in COVID-19. TCRdb's copy holds only in-frame clones and misses some; the assay was immunoSEQ multiplex PCR. The sample consists of some 270,000 clones, around 86% of them appearing once. The sequenced material came from peripheral blood. The origin of the receptors is a woman aged 55-70 years who had recovered from COVID-19.

The rearrangement uses TRBV28 and TRBJ1-6; D may be TRBD1 (5 bases). The germline gives CDR1 MDHEN, CDR2 SYDVKM. This CDR3 comprises 16 residues. V lost 7 bases and J lost 0, with 13 bases in between. The CDR3 coding sequence is TGTGCCAGCAAGGGGTTTCCTAGCTCCTATAATTCACCCCTCCACTTT. Translating gives CASKGFPSSYNSPLHF.

The J gene is TRBJ2-7, the V gene TRBV7-2; 9 bases line up with TRBD1. V lost 1 base, J lost 3 bases, and 4 bases stayed unmatched. Germline CDR1 and CDR2: SGHTA and FQGNSA. The CDR3 totals 15 residues. The CDR3 DNA follows: TGTGCCAGCAGCTTAGGGGGACAGGGAAACTACGAGCAGTACTTC. Amino acid sequence: CASSLGGQGNYEQYF.

V usage is TRBV11-3 and J usage is TRBJ2-1; possibly TRBD1 for D (5 bases). CDR3 size: 14 residues. Germline lookup yields CDR1 SGHNT and CDR2 YENEEA. V lost 1 base and J 4 bases, leaving 8 bases between the germline ends. CDR3 nucleotides: TGTGCCAGCAGCTTAGTCCCAGGGTACAATGAGCAGTTCTTC. Encoded protein: CASSLVPGYNEQFF.

The rearrangement uses TRBV7-9 and TRBJ1-2; 7 nucleotides line up with TRBD1. Germline CDR1 SEHNR, CDR2 FQNEAQ (reference sequence). This CDR3 is built from 13 residues. The ends lost 3 bases at V and 6 bases at J; junction bases unmatched: 4. CDR3 amino acids: CASSLTGRNGYTF. CDR3 bases: TGTGCCAGCAGCTTGACAGGGCGGAATGGCTACACCTTC.

This clone came up once. J is TRBJ1-2 and V is TRBV6-5; D call uncertain. Germline V lookup: CDR1 MNHEY, CDR2 SVGAGI. This CDR3 is 14 amino acids long. With 2 bases removed from V and 2 bases from J, the gap between germline ends came to 9 bases. The CDR3 here is CASSYGPGNYGYTF. CDR3 in DNA: TGTGCCAGCAGTTACGGCCCCGGGAACTATGGCTACACCTTC.

The CDR3 loop reads CASSPEETTGFQPQHF. Written as DNA, the CDR3 is TGTGCCAGCAGCCCAGAAGAGACTACAGGGTTCCAGCCCCAGCATTTT. The chain recombines TRBV7-2 with TRBJ1-5; D is possibly TRBD1 (6 bases). The V gene's germline CDR1 is SGHTA and CDR2 FQGNSA. CDR3 length: 16 amino acids. V was pared by 5 bases and J by 7 bases, with 21 bases between.

The genes are TRBV15 and TRBJ2-4, with D possibly TRBD2 on 5 matching bases. The CDR3 length is 13 residues. The germline gives CDR1 LNHNV, CDR2 YYDKDF (reference sequence). V was cut by 1 base and J by 10 bases, with 11 bases left in between. CDR3: CATSRGGLGIQYF. Written as DNA, the CDR3 is TGTGCCACCAGCAGAGGAGGGCTGGGGATTCAGTACTTC. Complete variable domain (other parts from reference TRBV15 and TRBJ2-4): DAMVIQNPRYQVTQFGKPVTLSCSQTLNHNVMYWYQQKSSQAPKLLFHYYDKDFNNEADTPDNFQSRRPNTSFCFLDIRSPGLGDTAMYLCATSRGGLGIQYFGAGTRLSVL.

The rearrangement joins TRBV24-1 to TRBJ2-7, with D possibly TRBD2 on 5 matching bases. Deletions cut 4 bases from V and 7 bases from J, with 19 bases between. CDR3 length equals 15 residues. CDR1 and CDR2 from the germline V gene are KGHDR and SFDVKD. As DNA, the CDR3 is TGTGCCACCAGTGACCCTTCAGGAACTTCGGGGGAGCAGTACTTC. This codes for CATSDPSGTSGEQYF.

This chain connects TRBV9 to TRBJ2-1, with 10 bases identical to TRBD2. This CDR3 has 14 amino acids. Germline CDR1 reads SGDLS; CDR2 reads YYNGEE. J lost 9 bases, V lost 4 bases, and 7 bases had no gene match. The CDR3 sequence is CASSSAGGPGEQFF. The CDR3 bases are TGTGCCAGCAGCTCAGCGGGGGGGCCCGGTGAGCAGTTCTTC.

The rearrangement uses TRBV5-8 and TRBJ2-7, with D maybe TRBD1 (6 bases). Trimming left V 2 bases short and J 1 base short, with 7 bases between. This CDR3 has 13 residues. Germline CDR1 and CDR2: SGHTS and YDEGEE. In DNA form, the CDR3 reads TGTGCCAGCAGCTTACAGGGATCCTACGAGCAGTACTTC. Translating it yields CASSLQGSYEQYF.

The CDR3 coding sequence is TGTGCCAGCAGCCAAACCGGACAGGGTAACTACGAGCAGTACTTC. The encoded protein is CASSQTGQGNYEQYF. The chain employs TRBV4-2 and TRBJ2-7; 8 bases are shared with TRBD1. The CDR3 loop spans 15 amino acids. The V gene end was trimmed by 2 bases and the J gene end by 3 bases; junction bases not matched to a gene: 6. Germline-derived CDR1 and CDR2 are LGHNA and YNFKEQ.

J is TRBJ2-7 and V is TRBV9; D remains unclear. CDR1 SGDLS and CDR2 YYNGEE come from the germline V gene. V was pared by 4 bases and J by 2 bases, with 16 bases between. This CDR3 is 15 amino acids long. CDR3 residues: CASSPNPAGAYEQYF. The CDR3 DNA is TGTGCCAGCAGCCCCAACCCTGCAGGCGCCTACGAGCAGTACTTC.

This clone qualifies as medium-sized (0.01 to 0.1%). This chain links TRBV4-3 with TRBJ1-4; 9 positions agree with TRBD1. The CDR3 totals 15 residues. J was trimmed by 8 bases and V by 4 bases; bases with no gene match: 8. In germline, CDR1 is LGHNA, CDR2 YSLEER. The CDR3, as DNA: TGCGCCAGCAGCCCCGCAACAGGGGGCCGAGAAAAACTGTTTTTT. It specifies CASSPATGGREKLFF.

The gene calls are TRBV10-3 and TRBJ2-7; 9 nucleotides agree with TRBD1. The V gene end was trimmed by 6 bases and the J gene end by 0 bases; junction bases not matched to a gene: 9. Germline CDR1 reads ENHRY; CDR2 reads SYGVKD. CDR3 length: 16 residues. The CDR3 sequence: CAISGQGRGTSYEQYF. DNA of the CDR3: TGTGCCATCAGCGGACAGGGGCGGGGGACCTCCTACGAGCAGTACTTC.

The chain links TRBV9 to TRBJ2-7; the match to TRBD1 covers 7 bases. CDR1 and CDR2 from the germline V gene are SGDLS and YYNGEE. This CDR3 is built from 15 residues. V dropped 4 bases and J dropped 1; count of bases not matched to a gene: 8. The CDR3 spells CASSPNRGQSYEQYF. The CDR3, as DNA: TGTGCCAGCAGCCCAAATAGGGGACAGTCCTACGAGCAGTACTTC.

This clone has just one count. V usage is TRBV29-1 and J usage is TRBJ2-3; D perhaps matches TRBD2 (5 bases). The V gene lost 6 bases and the J gene lost 0 bases, with 19 bases spanning the gap. CDR1 and CDR2 from the germline V gene are SQVTM and ANQGSEA. This CDR3 region has 16 residues. The CDR3 loop reads CSVEGSVLSSTDTQYF. DNA for the CDR3: TGCAGCGTCGAGGGATCTGTCCTTTCTAGCACAGATACGCAGTATTTT.

The chain is built from TRBV6-5 and TRBJ2-7; 8 positions match TRBD2. The CDR3 covers 14 residues. With 8 bases clipped from V and 3 bases from J, the junction kept 9 bases outside the gene matches. Germline CDR1 MNHEY, CDR2 SVGAGI. CDR3 residues: CASLVGTSNYEQYF. In DNA, the CDR3 is TGTGCCAGCTTGGTCGGGACTAGTAACTACGAGCAGTACTTC.

V and J are TRBV7-9 and TRBJ2-3; TRBD2 matches at 9 bases. The length of the CDR3 is 18 residues. Germline loops: CDR1 SEHNR, CDR2 FQNEAQ (reference sequence). Trimming at V came to 1 base and at J to 2 bases, leaving 10 bases not matched to a gene. The CDR3 nucleotides read TGTGCCAGCAGCTTAGGAGCGGGGGGACCAATTTTCACAGATACGCAGTATTTT. Translation gives CASSLGAGGPIFTDTQYF.

V and J are TRBV7-3 and TRBJ2-2; tentative D call: TRBD1 (5 bases). With 2 bases removed from V and 6 bases from J, the gap between germline ends came to 13 bases. The CDR3 is 15 residues long. Germline CDR1 and CDR2: SGHTA and FQGTGA. The CDR3 DNA sequence: TGTGCCAGCAGCTTACAGGGTATGGTCGCCGGGGAGCTGTTTTTT. Protein: CASSLQGMVAGELFF.

This chain links TRBV16 with TRBJ2-1, with a tentative D call TRBD2 (5 bases). Deletions cut 5 bases from V and 7 bases from J, with 12 bases between. Germline assignment: CDR1 KGHSY and CDR2 FQNENV. The CDR3 loop spans 13 amino acids. DNA of the CDR3: TGTGCCAGCAGCAAAACCCCGGGGAATGAGCAGTTCTTC. Its protein is CASSKTPGNEQFF.

This clone was observed a single time. In DNA form, the CDR3 reads TGTGCCAGCAGCTATACAGATACGCAGTATTTT. It translates to CASSYTDTQYF. The gene calls are TRBV3-1 (or the pseudogene TRBV3-2) and TRBJ2-3; D gene ambiguous. Trimming took 5 bases from V and 3 from J, leaving 3 bases between them. The germline CDR1 and CDR2 sequences are LGHDT and YNNKEL (reference sequence). This CDR3 is 11 amino acids long.

This clone has just a few counts. V usage is TRBV7-9 and J usage is TRBJ1-4, with TRBD1 as a possible D gene (6 bases). Germline CDR1 SEHNR, CDR2 FQNEAQ (reference sequence). Trimming cost V 3 bases and J 7 bases, with 12 bases left between them. The CDR3 has 14 amino acids. The CDR3 protein is CASSFNRAAEKLFF. CDR3 bases: TGTGCCAGCAGCTTTAACAGGGCAGCTGAAAAACTGTTTTTT.

This clone has just a few counts. The chain recombines TRBV15 with TRBJ2-1, with 10 bases fitting TRBD2. Germline V CDR1 and CDR2: LNHNV, YYDKDF (reference sequence). Trimming cost V 5 bases and J 7 bases; bases outside gene matches: 5. The CDR3 has 14 amino acids. CDR3 sequence (DNA): TGTGCCACCAGCGGGGATAGCGGGGGGAATGAGCAGTTCTTC. Encoded protein: CATSGDSGGNEQFF.

CDR3 in amino acids: CASSYPPGIYNSPLHF. CDR3 bases: TGTGCCAGCAGTTACCCCCCCGGGATTTATAATTCACCCCTCCACTTT. V and J are TRBV6-5 and TRBJ1-6; no firm D call. There are 16 residues in the CDR3. Germline loops: CDR1 MNHEY, CDR2 SVGAGI. V lost 2 bases and J lost 4, with 12 bases in between.

This clone has just one count. This sequence joins TRBV6-5 and TRBJ1-1, with 9 positions matching TRBD1. V lost 4 bases, J lost 4 bases, and 4 bases stayed unmatched. The CDR3 consists of 14 residues. Per germline, CDR1 MNHEY and CDR2 SVGAGI. CDR3 sequence reads: CASSSDRGGTEAFF. CDR3 DNA sequence: TGTGCCAGCAGTTCGGACAGGGGAGGCACTGAAGCTTTCTTT.